The entry below gives a single TCR beta chain sequence along with its context. V lost 5 bases, J lost 1 base, and 8 bases lay in between. Germline assignment: CDR1 MNHEY and CDR2 SMNVEV (reference sequence). This CDR3 has 13 amino acids. Produced via immunoSEQ multiplex PCR; TCRdb's table is partial and in-frame only. The sample lists around 140,000 clones, about nine tenths seen once, with 1.1% in the top ten. The sample belongs to a study of OX40 agonist ivuxolimab in advanced cancers. Across the whole study: Each dose-escalation patient presented with hepatocellular carcinoma, melanoma, renal cell or head and neck cancer.

This material consisted of CD4+ or CD8+ T cells sorted from blood, taken in a trial of the OX40 agonist ivuxolimab. This clonotype originated in an adult with an advanced solid tumor such as melanoma, head and neck, liver or kidney cancer. This sequence joins TRBV27 and TRBJ1-1; D is unclear. CDR3 in amino acids: CASSKVTNTEAFF. The CDR3 coding sequence is TGTGCCAGCAGTAAAGTGACGAACACTGAAGCTTTCTTT.